The entry below gives a single TCR beta chain sequence along with its context. Its antigen is as yet unknown. The sample belongs to a study of cytomegalovirus exposure and HLA in healthy donors. The germline V gene encodes CDR1 SGHDT and CDR2 YYEEEE. This CDR3 spans 11 amino acids. Trimming removed 0 bases at V and 8 bases at J, with 5 bases between. With 60 Vbeta and 13 Jbeta primers, the PCR was carried out. The method was immunoSEQ multiplex PCR; TCRdb's version includes in-frame clones alone and lacks a portion of them. The sample has over 110,000 clones; about 84% are singletons. Overall study results and limits: According to a later analysis, donors in an Asian-associated ancestry cluster reportedly had fewer N-insertions than the roughly 640-donor mean. Overall, approximately 150 TCR beta chains were annotated as cytomegalovirus-associated.

The specimen sequenced was PBMCs. The chain links TRBV5-6 to TRBJ1-1; D is perhaps TRBD1 (5 bases). This TCR came from a woman under 30 in good health and CMV-seropositive. This CDR3 reads CASSLGQEAFF. The CDR3 DNA is TGTGCCAGCAGCTTGGGACAGGAAGCTTTCTTT.